The rows below give T cell receptor beta chains drawn from one sample of a study of T cells in Graves' hyperthyroidism and ophthalmopathy. TCRdb recomputed calls from the multiplex PCR reads with MiXCR, one row per CDR3 protein. The sample holds hundreds of thousands of distinct CDR3 sequences, 16% seen once. Sequencing input: blood. These receptors originate from a young woman with Graves' hyperthyroidism. CDR3s include the opening cysteine and the closing phenylalanine or tryptophan. A D gene is named only where the DNA matches it firmly. Size values are once, few and many counts, or a class for expanded clones, and some rows have none.

-,TRBV7-9,-,TRBJ1-2,TGTGCCAGCAGCTTTTCGACGAGGGCTGGGGATGGCTACACCTTC,CASSFSTRAGDGYTF
-,TRBV6-1,many,TRBJ1-2,TGTGCCAGCAAGTATGGGACATCTAACTATGGCTACACCTTC,CASKYGTSNYGYTF
-,TRBV27,few,TRBJ2-5,TGTGCCAGCAGTAACGCACCGGGAAGACAAGAGACCCAGTACTTC,CASSNAPGRQETQYF
-,TRBV7-9,many,TRBJ1-2,TGTGCCAGCAGCGACAGCCTCTATGGCTACACCTTC,CASSDSLYGYTF
-,TRBV2,many,TRBJ2-7,TGTGCCAGCAGTGCAGGATCTGGGGGCTCCTACGAGCAGTACTTC,CASSAGSGGSYEQYF
-,TRBV6-4,-,TRBJ2-3,TGTGCCCGCAGTGTCCGGGCCAGACATACGCAGTATTTT,CARSVRARHTQYF
TRBD2,TRBV6-4,-,TRBJ2-2,TGTGCCAGCCGGGAGTGGACTAGCGGACCGAACACCGGGGAGCTGTTTTTT,CASREWTSGPNTGELFF
-,TRBV7-8,few,TRBJ2-1,TGTGCCAGCAGCTTTTCTTATAGGGCCTACAATGAGCAGTTCTTC,CASSFSYRAYNEQFF
-,TRBV28,many,TRBJ1-1,TGTGCCAGCAGTTTATGGGGCCCTGGGGGCGCTGACACTGAAGCTTTCTTT,CASSLWGPGGADTEAFF
TRBD1,TRBV7-2,many,TRBJ1-2,TGTGCCAGCAGCTCGGGACAGGAGTTCTATGGCTACACCTTC,CASSSGQEFYGYTF
TRBD2,TRBV7-9,-,TRBJ2-4,TGTGCCAGCAGCGAGACTAGCGGGAGGAATAGAAACATTCAGTACTTC,CASSETSGRNRNIQYF
-,TRBV28,-,TRBJ2-5,TGTGCCAGCAGTTTTTCGGGACCCCGGGAGACCCAGTACTTC,CASSFSGPRETQYF
TRBD1,TRBV7-8,few,TRBJ2-2,TGTGCCAGCAGCCCGCTGACAGGGTGGAACACCGGGGAGCTGTTTTTT,CASSPLTGWNTGELFF
-,TRBV20-1,many,TRBJ2-2,TGCAGTGCTAGAGACGGCGCCGGGGAGCTGTTTTTT,CSARDGAGELFF
-,TRBV7-2,-,TRBJ1-2,TGTGCCAGCAGCTTAGAGGTGGGCTATGGCTACACCTTC,CASSLEVGYGYTF
TRBD1,TRBV28,many,TRBJ1-2,TGTGCCAGCAGCGGAGGATTGGGACAGGGGGCGCTTTATGGCTACACCTTC,CASSGGLGQGALYGYTF
TRBD1,TRBV28,many,TRBJ1-4,TGTGCCAGCAGGACAGGGGATGAAAAACTGTTTTTT,CASRTGDEKLFF
TRBD1,TRBV4-1,many,TRBJ2-7,TGCGCCAGCAGCCGGACAGGGCCCCCCTACGAGCAGTACTTC,CASSRTGPPYEQYF
-,TRBV5-6,-,TRBJ2-5,TGTGCCAGCAGCTTGTTCAAGCGGCAAGAGACCCAGTACTTC,CASSLFKRQETQYF
-,TRBV4-3,-,TRBJ2-1,TGCGCCAGCAGCCAACTTTCCGGGAGTTGGTACAATGAGCAGTTCTTC,CASSQLSGSWYNEQFF
TRBD2,TRBV7-2,many,TRBJ2-7,TGTGCCAGCAGCATAAACAGCGGGGGTACTTCCTACGAGCAGTACTTC,CASSINSGGTSYEQYF
TRBD1,TRBV2,many,TRBJ2-7,TGTGCCAGGAGGGCGGGACAGGGAAACGAGCAGTACTTC,CARRAGQGNEQYF
TRBD1,TRBV9,few,TRBJ2-2,TGTGCCAGCAGGGAACAGGGGCGAGGGACCGGGGAGCTGTTTTTT,CASREQGRGTGELFF
-,TRBV5-1,-,TRBJ1-3,TGCGCCAGCAGCATGCAGACCGGGACAACCTCTGGAAACACCATATATTTT,CASSMQTGTTSGNTIYF
-,TRBV12-3/TRBV12-4,many,TRBJ1-1,TGTGCCAGCGGTCCACCTGGGGCCTTCCAGGGGATGAACACTGAAGCTTTCTTT,CASGPPGAFQGMNTEAFF
-,TRBV27,-,TRBJ1-5,TGTGCCAGCAGAGGAGGGTCCGGGGGTATGCCCCAGCATTTT,CASRGGSGGMPQHF
-,TRBV11-2,many,TRBJ2-7,TGTGCCAGCAGCCCCTCGTGGAGGGCCTCCTCCTACGAGCAGTACTTC,CASSPSWRASSYEQYF
TRBD1,TRBV6-2/TRBV6-3,few,TRBJ2-3,TGTGCCAGCAGTGTGGAAAGGGGGCGGGATACGCAGTATTTT,CASSVERGRDTQYF
-,TRBV5-4,-,TRBJ1-4,TGTGCCAGCAGTCTGGGAATAGGGTCAACTAATGAAAAACTGTTTTTT,CASSLGIGSTNEKLFF